The 30 T cell receptor beta chains presented below share a single source sample, sequenced in a study of blood T cell repertoires in COVID-19. TCRdb keeps only in-frame clones here, not all; method: immunoSEQ multiplex PCR. This sample has over 150,000 clones, with more than 70% found just once. Material: peripheral blood. These receptors came from a woman aged 70-85 years who had recovered from COVID-19.

The CDR3: CASSLEGQGQETQYF. CDR3 DNA: TGTGCCAGCAGTTTAGAGGGACAGGGCCAAGAGACCCAGTACTTC. The chain carries TRBV28 and TRBJ2-5; 9 bases fit TRBD1. The CDR3 sequence is 15 residues long. CDR1 is MDHEN, CDR2 SYDVKM, per germline. The trim removed 2 bases at V and 1 base at J, leaving 2 bases unmatched.

This rearrangement joins TRBV5-4 to TRBJ2-4; possible D gene TRBD2, 5 bases. The CDR3 sequence is 15 residues long. The V end lost 1 base, the J end lost 2 bases, and 10 bases lay between the germline ends. Germline V CDR1 and CDR2: SGHNT, YYREEE (reference sequence). The CDR3 loop is CASSLFRGPKNIQYF. The DNA for the CDR3 is TGTGCCAGCAGCTTGTTTCGAGGGCCCAAAAACATTCAGTACTTC.

The chain uses TRBV24-1 and TRBJ2-3; 12 positions match TRBD2. CDR3 length equals 15 residues. Trimming removed 12 bases from V and 6 bases from J; junction bases left unmatched: 12. Germline values: CDR1 KGHDR, CDR2 SFDVKD. CDR3 bases: TGTGCCGCTGGGACTAGCGGGTCTGGAGCGGATACGCAGTATTTT. Protein: CAAGTSGSGADTQYF.

This clone was picked up one time. This rearrangement joins TRBV3-1 (or the pseudogene TRBV3-2) to TRBJ2-2; a weak D match, TRBD2 (5 bases). Deletions cut 4 bases from V and 7 bases from J, with 16 bases between. CDR3 length equals 15 residues. Per germline, CDR1 LGHDT and CDR2 YNNKEL (reference sequence). CDR3 DNA sequence: TGTGCCAGCAGCCCCATCGGGCAGGCGGGCGGGGAGCTGTTTTTT. Amino acid sequence: CASSPIGQAGGELFF.

V is TRBV7-3 and J is TRBJ1-1; D not resolved. Trimming removed 4 bases from V and 1 base from J, with 7 bases in between. The CDR3 is 13 residues long. Germline V lookup: CDR1 SGHTA, CDR2 FQGTGA. The CDR3 loop reads CASSSGRNTEAFF. Here the CDR3 DNA reads TGTGCCAGCAGCTCAGGCCGGAACACTGAAGCTTTCTTT.

This chain links TRBV4-1 with TRBJ2-1; tentative D call: TRBD1 (5 bases). Between the trimmed V and J ends, which lost 1 base and 0 bases, there was a span of 10 bases. Germline CDR1 reads MGHRA; CDR2 reads YSYEKL. CDR3 length: 16 amino acids. The CDR3 DNA reads as TGCGCCAGCAGCCAAGTGGGGCGACCCTCCTACAATGAGCAGTTCTTC. As protein: CASSQVGRPSYNEQFF.

A word on this clone: The junction does not match germline at one end; this may be a read error. The gene calls are TRBV5-1 and TRBJ2-3; 7 bases are a match to TRBD1. CDR3 length: 14 amino acids. From germline, CDR1 is SGHRS and CDR2 YFSETQ. Here the CDR3 reads CASRLGTATDTQYF. In DNA, the CDR3 is TGCGCCAGCAGGTTGGGGACAGCCACAGATACGCAGTATTTT.

This clone was recorded only once. This chain joins TRBV5-4 and TRBJ1-2; 11 bases are a match to TRBD1. The CDR3 consists of 15 residues. The germline V gene has CDR1 SGHNT and CDR2 YYREEE (reference sequence). With 6 bases clipped from V and 8 bases from J, the junction kept 12 bases outside the gene matches. The CDR3 here is CASTTIPGTGGGYTF. Written as DNA, the CDR3 is TGTGCCAGCACCACAATCCCCGGGACAGGGGGAGGCTACACCTTC.

The sample holds many counts of this clone. CDR3 in DNA: TGCGCCAGCAGCTTGGCGGGTGAGGATGGCTACACCTTC. Translating it yields CASSLAGEDGYTF. The chain recombines TRBV5-1 with TRBJ1-2, with D unresolved. Trimming took off 0 bases at V and 6 bases at J, with 9 bases between the two ends. The CDR3 loop spans 13 amino acids. Germline lookup yields CDR1 SGHRS and CDR2 YFSETQ.

The chain couples TRBV27 to TRBJ2-6, with 10 bases lining up with TRBD2. The CDR3 extends over 14 amino acids. J gave up 15 bases and V 6 bases, and 11 bases lay outside the gene matches. CDR1 MNHEY and CDR2 SMNVEV come from the germline V gene (reference sequence). The CDR3 sequence: CASSRIAGGPGLTF. The CDR3 nucleotides read TGTGCCAGCAGCCGCATAGCGGGGGGCCCGGGCCTGACTTTC.

This chain connects TRBV6-5 to TRBJ2-3; D unclear. This CDR3 has 13 amino acids. V lost 6 bases and J 5 bases, leaving 12 bases between the germline ends. The germline V gene encodes CDR1 MNHEY and CDR2 SVGAGI. This CDR3 reads CASRISGGDTQYF. CDR3 DNA sequence: TGTGCCAGCAGAATATCGGGTGGAGATACGCAGTATTTT.

This clone was observed a single time. The chain employs TRBV5-1 and TRBJ1-5, with D hard to call. Germline CDR1 reads SGHRS; CDR2 reads YFSETQ. This CDR3 is built from 15 residues. The ends were cut back, 0 bases at V and 7 bases at J, with 14 bases in the middle. Here the CDR3 DNA reads TGCGCCAGCAGCTTGGAGGGAGAGGGCGGACAGCCCCAGCATTTT. Its protein product is CASSLEGEGGQPQHF. The full variable domain, rest sourced from reference TRBV5-1 and TRBJ1-5, is KAGVTQTPRYLIKTRGQQVTLSCSPISGHRSVSWYQQTPGQGLQFLFEYFSETQRNKGNFPGRFSGRQFSNSRSEMNVSTLELGDSALYLCASSLEGEGGQPQHFGDGTRLSIL.

The genes are TRBV7-8 and TRBJ1-1, with unresolved D. The V end lost 2 bases, the J end lost 5 bases, and 15 bases lay between the germline ends. The germline V gene has CDR1 SGHVS and CDR2 FQNEAQ. The CDR3 loop spans 15 amino acids. The CDR3 bases are TGTGCCAGCAGCTTACAGGAGGTTGTAGGGACTGAAGCTTTCTTT. Encoded protein: CASSLQEVVGTEAFF.

This chain connects TRBV7-3 to TRBJ2-1, with 7 bases matching TRBD2. Germline lookup yields CDR1 SGHTA and CDR2 FQGTGA. The CDR3 spans 16 residues. Germline trimming cut 5 bases from V and 0 bases from J; bases unmatched to any gene: 7. Here the CDR3 reads CASSPQGGSSYNEQFF. As DNA, the CDR3 is TGTGCCAGCAGCCCCCAAGGCGGGAGCTCCTACAATGAGCAGTTCTTC.

The chain joins TRBV7-9 to TRBJ2-7, with 9 bases fitting TRBD1. Germline assignment: CDR1 SEHNR and CDR2 FQNEAQ (reference sequence). The CDR3 is 17 residues long. V trimming: 1 base; J trimming: 2 bases; junction bases outside the gene matches: 9. CDR3 in amino acids: CASSLVGGGTGTYEQYF. The CDR3 bases are TGTGCCAGCAGCTTAGTGGGCGGCGGGACAGGGACCTACGAGCAGTACTTC. Looking up the rest from reference TRBV7-9 and TRBJ2-7 gives the full variable domain: DTGVSQNPRHKITKRGQNVTFRCDPISEHNRLYWYRQTLGQGPEFLTYFQNEAQLEKSRLLSDRFSAERPKGSFSTLEIQRTEQGDSAMYLCASSLVGGGTGTYEQYFGPGTRLTVT.

This rearrangement joins TRBV7-8 to TRBJ2-2; 8 nucleotides agree with TRBD1. Germline V gene data show CDR1 as SGHVS and CDR2 as FQNEAQ. Trimming removed 5 bases from V and 6 bases from J; junction bases left unmatched: 8. The CDR3 is 15 residues long. The CDR3 reads CASSNRGQGAGELFF. Here the CDR3 DNA reads TGTGCCAGCAGCAACCGAGGACAGGGTGCCGGGGAGCTGTTTTTT.

The rearrangement links TRBV30 to TRBJ1-2; 11 nucleotides align to TRBD1. The CDR3 extends over 14 amino acids. V lost 3 bases to trimming and J lost 14 bases; unmatched junction nucleotides: 14. Germline V gives CDR1 GTSNPN, CDR2 SVGIG (reference sequence). CDR3 in amino acids: CAWRGDRGTPWWTF. The CDR3 DNA is TGTGCCTGGAGGGGGGACAGGGGGACCCCCTGGTGGACCTTC.

The chain couples TRBV7-9 to TRBJ2-2, with 8 positions matching TRBD1. Germline assignment: CDR1 SEHNR and CDR2 FQNEAQ (reference sequence). The CDR3 extends over 15 amino acids. Trimming at V came to 5 bases and at J to 6 bases, leaving 8 bases not matched to a gene. The CDR3, as DNA: TGTGCCAGCAGCCCCAGGGGGCGAGGGGCCGGGGAGCTGTTTTTT. Encoded protein: CASSPRGRGAGELFF.

The gene calls are TRBV6-5 and TRBJ2-7; tentatively, D is TRBD2 (6 bases). Germline values: CDR1 MNHEY, CDR2 SVGAGI. The CDR3 spans 11 residues. The V end lost 11 bases, the J end lost 1 base, and 9 bases lay between the germline ends. Written as DNA, the CDR3 is TGTGCCGTGGGGGGATCCTACGAGCAGTACTTC. Translation gives CAVGGSYEQYF.

The V and J genes are TRBV29-1 and TRBJ2-3; TRBD2 aligns across 9 bases. The CDR3 is 13 residues long. Looked up from germline, CDR1 is SQVTM and CDR2 is ANQGSEA. V was clipped by 2 bases and J by 8 bases; unmatched bases: 5. The CDR3 coding sequence is TGCAGCGTTGAACGGGGCGGGGGGGCTACGCAGTATTTT. Its protein is CSVERGGGATQYF.

This chain uses TRBV5-6 with TRBJ2-7; 8 bases map to TRBD1. CDR3 length: 14 residues. V trimming: 4 bases; J trimming: 0 bases; junction bases outside the gene matches: 3. Germline-derived CDR1 and CDR2 are SGHDT and YYEEEE. Here the CDR3 DNA reads TGTGCCAGCAGCCCGGGACAGGCCTCCTACGAGCAGTACTTC. It specifies CASSPGQASYEQYF.

V and J are TRBV13 and TRBJ1-2; D ambiguous. From germline, CDR1 is PRHDT and CDR2 FYEKMQ (reference sequence). V was clipped by 1 base and J by 8 bases, with 11 bases between them. The CDR3 runs to 13 residues. The CDR3 DNA reads TGTGCCAGCAGCTTAGTCCGGTCTTACGGCTACACCTTC. Translation: CASSLVRSYGYTF.

The chain carries TRBV4-2 and TRBJ1-2; D might be TRBD1 (5 bases). The CDR3 has 12 amino acids. V lost 0 bases and J lost 14, with 13 bases in between. Germline assignment: CDR1 LGHNA and CDR2 YNFKEQ. CDR3 nucleotides: TGTGCCAGCAGCCAAGATCGGGCAGGGAGGACCTTC. It specifies CASSQDRAGRTF.

This rearrangement joins TRBV13 to TRBJ2-1, with TRBD2 matching over 9 bases. This CDR3 has 19 amino acids. The J segment lost 3 bases and the V segment lost 5 bases, leaving 17 bases of the junction unmatched. Germline V gene lookup returns CDR1 PRHDT and CDR2 FYEKMQ (reference sequence). CDR3 sequence: CASSPRGRGGWGVYNEQFF. The CDR3 DNA follows: TGTGCCAGCAGCCCCCGAGGGCGGGGGGGCTGGGGGGTCTACAATGAGCAGTTCTTC.

The chain has TRBV10-3 and TRBJ2-7, with 8 bases that match TRBD1. Trimming at V came to 6 bases and at J to 3 bases, leaving 4 bases not matched to a gene. The germline gives CDR1 ENHRY, CDR2 SYGVKD. This CDR3 is built from 13 residues. The CDR3 protein is CAISYGQGYEQYF. The CDR3 DNA follows: TGTGCCATCAGCTACGGACAGGGCTACGAGCAGTACTTC.

This clone was observed once. The gene calls are TRBV5-5 and TRBJ1-1; TRBD1 matches 9 bases. The germline gives CDR1 SGHKS, CDR2 YYEKEE (reference sequence). The ends lost 2 bases at V and 3 bases at J; junction bases unmatched: 2. The length of the CDR3 is 14 residues. The chain's CDR3 is CASSFTGGDTEAFF. The CDR3 nucleotides are TGTGCCAGCAGCTTTACAGGGGGCGACACTGAAGCTTTCTTT. The full variable domain, with the rest looked up from reference TRBV5-5 and TRBJ1-1, is DAGVTQSPTHLIKTRGQQVTLRCSPISGHKSVSWYQQVLGQGPQFIFQYYEKEERGRGNFPDRFSARQFPNYSSELNVNALLLGDSALYLCASSFTGGDTEAFFGQGTRLTVV.

This clone was detected only once. This chain links TRBV6-5 with TRBJ2-1; D possibly corresponds to TRBD2 (6 bases). Germline CDR1 and CDR2: MNHEY and SVGAGI. The CDR3 extends over 14 amino acids. Trimming stripped 6 bases from V and 8 bases from J, with 17 bases between. The DNA for the CDR3 is TGTGCCAGCAGCCTCGGCCCATGGGAGGATGAGCAGTTCTTC. This sequence encodes CASSLGPWEDEQFF.

The chain has TRBV2 and TRBJ1-1; D gene uncertain. This CDR3 region has 13 residues. The germline CDR1 and CDR2 sequences are SNHLY and FYNNEI. Trimming cost V 3 bases and J 10 bases, with 15 bases left between them. CDR3 sequence (DNA): TGTGCCAGCAGTGATGCGGAACTGGCGGGAGCTTTCTTT. It is translated as CASSDAELAGAFF.

The chain is built from TRBV5-4 and TRBJ2-1; 8 bases match TRBD1. With V trimmed by 5 bases and J by 2 bases, 3 bases remained unmatched. Germline loops: CDR1 SGHNT, CDR2 YYREEE (reference sequence). The CDR3 is 14 amino acids. The CDR3 DNA is TGTGCCAGCAGGGACAGGGTTACCTACAATGAGCAGTTCTTC. The encoded protein is CASRDRVTYNEQFF.

The chain links TRBV12-5 to TRBJ1-5; tentative D call: TRBD1 (5 bases). This CDR3 region has 13 residues. The germline V and J ends were trimmed by 7 bases and 5 bases, with 12 bases remaining between them. Germline V gives CDR1 LGHNT, CDR2 FRNRAP. CDR3 protein: CASASGVDQPQHF. CDR3 DNA sequence: TGTGCTAGTGCCTCGGGGGTGGATCAGCCCCAGCATTTT.